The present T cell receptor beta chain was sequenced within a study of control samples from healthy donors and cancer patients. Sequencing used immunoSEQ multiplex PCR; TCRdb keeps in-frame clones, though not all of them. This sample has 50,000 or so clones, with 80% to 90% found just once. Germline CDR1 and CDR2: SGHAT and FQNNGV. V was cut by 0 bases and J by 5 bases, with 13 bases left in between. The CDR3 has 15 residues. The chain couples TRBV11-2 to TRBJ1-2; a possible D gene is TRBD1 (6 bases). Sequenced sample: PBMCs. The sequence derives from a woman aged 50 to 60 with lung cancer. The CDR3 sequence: CASSLESDSSYGYTF. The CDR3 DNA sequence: TGTGCCAGCAGCTTAGAGTCGGACAGCTCATATGGCTACACCTTC.